What follows is one T cell receptor beta chain and its context. It has no known antigen specificity. Base qualities were left out, and no much larger clone turns up one base away. The CDR3 sequence holds 16 residues, the cysteine and phenylalanine included. The read is trimmed to its CDR3 DNA, 48 bases read in frame from base 1. Clipping removes 6 bases from V and 4 bases from J, with 7 as the unmatched junction base count. The germline V gene (reference sequence) specifies LNHNV as CDR1 and YYDKDF as CDR2. The cohort consisted of some 670 healthy bone marrow donors. All cohort members were sampled while nominally healthy, although unrecorded immune exposures were likely present. The donor was CMV seronegative and belonged to the group of 352 seronegative cohort members. A peripheral blood sample was collected from each donor, and TCR beta sequencing was performed on peripheral blood mononuclear cells. Genomic DNA extraction from the blood cell samples was performed with the Qiagen DNeasy Blood Extraction Kit.

Libraries came from the immunoSEQ multiplex PCR assay. For the multiplex PCR, a mixture combining 60 forward primers for TCR Vbeta segments and 13 reverse primers for TCR Jbeta segments was used. The CDR3 region of rearranged TCR beta genes was amplified from genomic DNA with a multiplex PCR assay. The Illumina HiSeq System was used to sequence the amplified TCR beta libraries as 87-base-pair reads. For the original study's pipeline: In a later analysis, 77 million or so unique TCR beta chains were counted across the 650 to 700 repertoires, and around 10 million of these chains were shared by at least two donors. Raw reads were error-corrected and collapsed into unique sequences with a nearest-neighbor algorithm that merged closely related sequences to remove PCR and sequencing errors. To assign V, D and J gene segments, CDR3 sequences were aligned to IMGT reference sequences. For a sequence to be retained, at least a six-nucleotide match to both a V gene segment and a J gene segment was required. Rearrangements were classified as productive when the CDR3 lacked stop codons and remained in frame with V and J, and all other rearrangements were classified as non-productive. Following IMGT convention, CDR3 was defined as the stretch from the second conserved V-encoded cysteine to the conserved J-encoded phenylalanine. The earlier analysis of some 550 of the donors excluded any sequence lacking an unambiguous match to a single V gene segment. An earlier analysis of fewer than 650 of the donors classified V segments as functional when productive rearrangements were above 56.7% and as segregating when the standard deviation between donors was above 5%. To diagnose cytomegalovirus status from the catalog of TCR beta chain sequences, a statistical classification framework was built. In a later analysis, TCR nucleotide sequences were compared against IMGT/GENE-DB human TR gene sequences so that V and J genes could be assigned. In a later analysis, CDR3 sequences and most-parsimonious VDJ recombination scenarios were assigned using the TCRdist pipeline. A later analysis defined each TCR beta chain by its CDR3 amino acid sequence plus V-gene family, and excluded reads lacking a unique V-gene family. A later analysis removed 592 highly shared, low-generation-probability nucleotide sequences to deal with suspected cross-contamination and a sequencing artifact. A later analysis calculated a clonal expansion index for each public chain from normalized within-repertoire ranks of inferred template counts. A later analysis computed generation probabilities with a VDJ recombination model fitted to out-of-frame rearrangements, and checked the results against IGoR. In a later analysis, hypergeometric tests were used to score TCR-TCR, TCR-HLA and TCR-CMV co-occurrence, with a repertoire-size bias correction applied to TCR pairs. To estimate false discovery rates, a later analysis permuted the HLA or CMV assignments 20 times. A later analysis grouped co-occurring TCRs with DBSCAN, adding TCRdist sequence similarity when clustering within HLA-allele-positive subsets. Repertoires with fewer than 30,000 or more than 120,000 public chains were left out of co-occurrence clustering, as were about 5 repertoires with anomalous nucleotide sharing. TCRdb provides this immuneACCESS table in a form limited to in-frame rearrangements. Some clones are lacking; in checked studies, under half of them reflect an unresolved V gene, and why the rest are absent is not known. The D gene and trimming were derived from the DNA, and the V and J assignments and clone size from that table. The sample table records 130,000 or so clones; 60% to 80% of these occur just once. Of the sample, around 3.4% falls within the top ten clones.

This entry belongs to a study of cytomegalovirus exposure and HLA in healthy donors (TCRdb year 2017). Context from the whole study: An earlier analysis of roughly 610 of the donors reported about 260 Gb of sequence data and roughly 120 million unique TCR beta sequences obtained from some 200 million T cells. A later genetic analysis took genome-wide SNP genotypes for about 55% of the 666 donors and used that subset as a discovery cohort. Among over 350 genotyped donors of the cohort, an average of approximately 240,000 unique TCR beta nucleotide sequences were sequenced per donor, roughly a sixth of them non-productive. Alongside the repertoire data, information on donor age, sex, ethnicity and CMV serostatus was compiled. To predict cytomegalovirus infection status, the study brought together high-throughput TCR immunosequencing, statistical association of individual TCRs with disease status, and machine learning. The later analysis used no new phenotypic data to find candidate immune exposures, relying instead on TCR beta sequences and their occurrence across donors. Roughly 5 DR-DQ haplotypes were handled as single units for association and clustering, since linkage in the cohort was strong. Both class I and class II loci were covered by HLA typing, at four-digit resolution. A later analysis re-examined previously published TCR beta repertoires from 610 or so donors and added high-resolution HLA genotyping to investigate patterns of TCR occurrence. Every repertoire in the discovery cohort had been generated on one and the same sequencing platform. In an earlier analysis of several hundred of the donors, high-throughput TCR beta sequencing was used to judge whether each TCR beta V gene segment behaved as functional or pseudogenic. Roughly 310 gigabases of sequencing data and tens of millions of unique TCR sequences were included in an early release covering around 650 HLA-typed donors. Using immunosequencing, the study profiled T cell repertoires from roughly 650 subjects and related those repertoires to cytomegalovirus serostatus. The aim of the study was to test whether cataloging public T cell receptors could identify signatures of past pathogen exposure. Of the roughly 390 genotyped donors, around 81% fell in the genetic ancestry cluster associated with self-reported Caucasian donors. The number of typed donors differed by locus: about 620-640 for A, B, C, DRB1 and DQB1; 522 for DQA1; roughly 600 for DPA1; and 400 to 480 for DPB1. A separate validation cohort of 100 to 150 different subjects was used in addition to the roughly 670-subject first cohort. Study-wide conclusions, independent of this receptor: Because counts were too low, seventeen rarely observed V segments, including chromosome 9 orphons, were excluded from the earlier analysis of several hundred of the donors. V-gene and J-gene trimming of TCR beta chains was associated with a missense DCLRE1C variant in a later genetic analysis, and the association was replicated in an independent cohort. A further reported finding was that TCR beta sequences accurately predicted the HLA-A and HLA-B alleles for most subjects in the first cohort. This cohort had only TCR beta chains sequenced, and the lack of alpha or paired-chain data limited which features could be detected. According to a later analysis, TCR association rates differed among HLA loci, with DRB1 alleles showing the most associated TCRs and HLA-C alleles showing the fewest. In a later analysis, HLA-associated TCR beta chains showed more clonal expansion and lower generation probabilities than non-associated chains that were equally common. In an earlier analysis of some 540 of the donors, most TCR beta V segments appeared in productive rearrangements about 90% or about 30% of the time, broadly matching IMGT annotations. Because HLA typing was missing for some donors at each locus, association tests included only the typed subset. In a later analysis, several top co-occurrence clusters were reported to appear linked to parvovirus B19, influenza, CMV and Epstein-Barr virus. For the cohort, immune exposure information was limited to CMV serostatus. In both the original and validation cohorts, the classifier was reported to diagnose cytomegalovirus status with high specificity and sensitivity. At a false discovery rate of 0.05, a later analysis linked some 18,000 TCR beta sequences to specific HLA alleles. According to a later genetic analysis, donors in an Asian-associated ancestry cluster had fewer N-insertions in productive TCRs than the approximately 670-donor mean. Correlated functional status among segregating V segments might reflect linkage disequilibrium, but an unknown experimental factor could not be ruled out. In vitro tests confirmed that a few of the cytomegalovirus-associated TCR beta chains recognize cytomegalovirus antigens. Roughly uniform sequencing depth across donors was assumed in presence/absence analyses, although this assumption may not hold. In a later analysis, most CMV-associated TCR beta chains were found to appear HLA-restricted, with HLA associations seemingly driven largely by CMV exposure. Assigning TCR associations to individual alleles was difficult when HLA alleles, especially DR and DQ, strongly co-occurred. Most TCR sequences were seen in very few donors, while some public TCRs were found in many individuals. A total of about 150 TCR beta chains were listed by the study as associated with cytomegalovirus. A group of highly shared sequence variants was considered likely to be a technical artifact of the sequencing pipeline. According to the authors, the approach could potentially be generalized to other disease states and immunological phenotypes. Some IMGT-functional V segments, including TRBV6-2 and TRBV6-3, could not be distinguished by the 87-base-pair reads and were therefore excluded.

The source is a man aged 35 to 55 in good health and CMV-seronegative. The sequence joins TRBV15 to TRBJ2-1; 12 bases in the middle match TRBD2. Sequenced: PBMCs. The CDR3 protein sequence reads: CATRSTSGGPYNEQFF. At the DNA level, the sequence is TGTGCCACCAGATCTACTAGCGGGGGGCCTTACAATGAGCAGTTCTTC.